This is a list of T cell receptor beta chains from one sample in a study of cytomegalovirus exposure and HLA in healthy donors. The protocol was immunoSEQ multiplex PCR, while the TCRdb copy is restricted to in-frame clones and leaves out a portion. The sample records 200,000 or so clones, approximately 80% being singletons. The sample consisted of PBMCs. The receptors derive from a woman aged 25-40 years in good health and CMV-seropositive. Both conserved end residues are part of each CDR3. The D gene is left open where the match is weak. The size entry is marked missing in some rows and otherwise reads once, few, many or a size class.

CDR3nt	CDR3aa	abundance	v_gene	j_gene	d_gene
TGCGCCAGCAGCCCTGGACAGGGAGGCTACGAGCAGTACTTC	CASSPGQGGYEQYF	.	TRBV5-1	TRBJ2-7	TRBD1
TGTGCCAGCAGCCAAGCGTCCTACGAGCAGTACTTC	CASSQASYEQYF	.	TRBV14	TRBJ2-7	.
TGTGCCAGCAGCCTCTACGGGACAGGGGTCCGTGAGCAGTTCTTC	CASSLYGTGVREQFF	.	TRBV4-2	TRBJ2-1	TRBD1
TGTGCCAGCAGTTACGGGACAGGGTTTTCGGGCTACACCTTC	CASSYGTGFSGYTF	.	TRBV6-5	TRBJ1-2	TRBD1
TGTGCCAGCACAAAGGGGTACGAGCAGTACTTC	CASTKGYEQYF	.	TRBV2	TRBJ2-7	.
TGTGCCAGCAGCTCGACAGGGTTCTATGGCTACACCTTC	CASSSTGFYGYTF	.	TRBV11-2	TRBJ1-2	TRBD1
TGTGCCAGCAGCGCGGGAGCCTACAATGAGCAGTTCTTC	CASSAGAYNEQFF	.	TRBV7-9	TRBJ2-1	TRBD2
TGTGCCAGCAGCCCCGGGTTTGGCGACGGAGCCTACGAGCAGTACTTC	CASSPGFGDGAYEQYF	.	TRBV2	TRBJ2-7	.
TGTGCCAGCAGCCCGAGGACAGGGCGAGGTAAAGCTTTCTTT	CASSPRTGRGKAFF	.	TRBV11-1	TRBJ1-1	TRBD1
TGCGCCAGCAGCCAGCCGGGACAGGGGAATACAGATACGCAGTATTTT	CASSQPGQGNTDTQYF	.	TRBV4-1	TRBJ2-3	TRBD1
TGCGCCAGCAGCTTGGCGGGAGGAAACACCATATATTTT	CASSLAGGNTIYF	.	TRBV5-1	TRBJ1-3	.
TGTGCCAGCAGTCCATTTTTAAGGACAGGGAGGAACACTGAAGCTTTCTTT	CASSPFLRTGRNTEAFF	.	TRBV11-2	TRBJ1-1	TRBD1
TGTGCCAGCAGCCAATCTAGGGCGGGCCGCTACGAGCAGTACTTC	CASSQSRAGRYEQYF	once	TRBV4-2	TRBJ2-7	.
TGTGCCAGTAGTAACAGGGCTTATTCCTACGAGCAGTACTTC	CASSNRAYSYEQYF	.	TRBV19	TRBJ2-7	.
TGTGCCAGCAGCTTAGCGGGACTACACTTTAAGGAGCTGTTTTTT	CASSLAGLHFKELFF	.	TRBV7-9	TRBJ2-2	TRBD2
TGTGCCAGCAGTCCCGGGACAGGGAGACATGAGCAGTTCTTC	CASSPGTGRHEQFF	few	TRBV27	TRBJ2-1	TRBD1
TGTGCCATCACGGGGGGGACTGAAGCTTTCTTT	CAITGGTEAFF	.	TRBV10-3	TRBJ1-1	.
TGTGCCAGCAGCGGCGGGAGTGGAGAGACCCAGTACTTC	CASSGGSGETQYF	.	TRBV7-2	TRBJ2-5	TRBD2
TGTGCCAGCAGCTTATCATCCGGGAGCAATCAGCCCCAGCATTTT	CASSLSSGSNQPQHF	.	TRBV11-2	TRBJ1-5	.
TGTGCCAGCAGCTTAGGCCCCAGGGCTAGCACAGATACGCAGTATTTT	CASSLGPRASTDTQYF	.	TRBV7-2	TRBJ2-3	.
TGTGCCAGCAGTGTACGACAGGGTCGCAATCAGCCCCAGCATTTT	CASSVRQGRNQPQHF	.	TRBV6-1	TRBJ1-5	TRBD1
TGTGCCAGCAGCTCGGGACAGCAGAACACTGAAGCTTTCTTT	CASSSGQQNTEAFF	.	TRBV5-4	TRBJ1-1	TRBD1
TGTGCCAGCAGCTCCCGGACTAGCGGGGGGAATGAGCAGTTCTTC	CASSSRTSGGNEQFF	.	TRBV5-6	TRBJ2-1	TRBD2